This T cell receptor beta chain was captured by sequencing in a study of blood T cells in healthy people across ages. This clonotype was detected a few times. Its antigen is not known. Broader study findings: PBMCs were not sorted, which prevented a conclusive comparison of naive versus antigen-experienced cells.

For the second PCR, which ran for roughly 7 to 11 cycles, a sample-barcoded 5' primer and a J-beta primer mix were used. Every molecule of cDNA carried a tag from a template-switch adaptor with 12 random nucleotides. Every sample gave at least 2.5 million paired-end reads containing CDR3. A single record per CDR3 protein comes from TCRdb applying MiXCR to the 5' RACE reads. The table has 1.5 million to 2 million distinct CDR3 sequences, just under 50% seen once. There were at least 5.5 micrograms of total RNA extracted from every sample. The CDR3 is made up of 14 amino acids. The ends lost 4 bases at V and 5 bases at J; junction bases unmatched: 8.

The sequence derives from a woman between 35 and 50 years old in good health. Material for sequencing was blood. The chain carries TRBV12-3 or TRBV12-4 and TRBJ2-7; 7 positions agree with TRBD1. The CDR3 loop reads CASSSSRGSDEQYF. In DNA, the CDR3 is TGTGCCAGCAGTTCGTCCAGGGGGAGTGACGAGCAGTACTTC.